The rows below give T cell receptor beta chains drawn from one sample of a study of shared clonotypes between healthy human individuals. Profiling relied on immunoSEQ multiplex PCR, and the TCRdb table lists in-frame clones only, not all of them. The table has about 700,000 clones, around 74% seen once; the top ten hold less than 2%. The sample consisted of memory CD4+ T cells sorted from blood. The receptors were sampled from a young woman in good health. Each CDR3 is given with its conserved first and last residue. The D gene is left open where the match is weak. A clone size is listed for some rows: how often the clone was seen (once, few, many), or a class if it is expanded.

j_call clone_size v_call d_call cdr3_aa cdr3_nt
TRBJ2-7 - TRBV6-1 - CASSEQWMGEQYF TGTGCCAGCAGTGAACAATGGATGGGCGAGCAGTACTTC
TRBJ2-7 - TRBV29-1 TRBD2 CSVPKGAYSGRAGAEQYF TGCAGCGTTCCAAAGGGGGCTTATAGCGGGAGGGCCGGGGCCGAGCAGTACTTC
TRBJ2-7 - TRBV30 - CAQDIRERGYEQYF TGTGCCCAAGATATTCGGGAGAGGGGTTACGAGCAGTACTTC
TRBJ2-3 many TRBV19 TRBD1 CASSALGQGRADTQYF TGTGCCAGTAGTGCTCTGGGACAGGGGAGGGCAGATACGCAGTATTTT
TRBJ2-3 few TRBV11-2 TRBD2 CASSPSREGTQYF TGTGCCAGCAGCCCCTCCCGGGAGGGGACGCAGTATTTT
TRBJ1-1 - TRBV7-8 TRBD1 CASSEGQGAVRAFF TGTGCCAGCAGCGAAGGACAGGGGGCGGTGAGGGCTTTCTTT
TRBJ2-1 - TRBV11-2 TRBD2 CASSEPGLNGPLQFF TGTGCCAGCAGCGAGCCGGGACTAAACGGACCCCTTCAGTTCTTC
TRBJ2-2 - TRBV5-6 - CASSLGGLNTGELFF TGTGCCAGCAGCTTAGGAGGCCTGAACACCGGGGAGCTGTTTTTT
TRBJ2-1 - TRBV30 TRBD2 CAWSPGLAGGPYRFF TGTGCCTGGAGTCCAGGACTAGCGGGAGGTCCATATCGGTTCTTC
TRBJ2-1 - TRBV11-2 TRBD2 CASSPQRDGEQFF TGTGCCAGCAGCCCTCAGCGGGACGGTGAGCAGTTCTTC
TRBJ1-2 - TRBV27 - CASRRLTINYGYTF TGTGCCAGCAGACGACTGACGATCAACTATGGCTACACCTTC
TRBJ2-5 - TRBV7-9 - CASSFGLPQETQYF TGTGCCAGCAGCTTCGGGTTGCCCCAAGAGACCCAGTACTTC
TRBJ2-1 - TRBV2 TRBD2 CASSAASGWSYNEQFF TGTGCCAGCAGTGCGGCTAGCGGGTGGTCCTACAATGAGCAGTTCTTC
TRBJ1-2 few TRBV6-5 TRBD1 CASRGQRKDYTF TGTGCCAGCAGGGGACAGCGAAAGGACTACACCTTC
TRBJ1-2 once TRBV5-1 TRBD1 CASSRTGDMYYYGYTF TGCGCCAGCAGCCGGACAGGTGATATGTACTACTATGGCTACACCTTC
TRBJ2-5 - TRBV28 - CASSLSETQYF TGTGCCAGCAGTCTTTCGGAGACCCAGTACTTC
TRBJ2-7 - TRBV20-1 - CSARGSEQYF TGCAGTGCTCGGGGGTCCGAGCAGTACTTC
TRBJ2-2 - TRBV9 TRBD2 CASSVAGRATTGELFF TGTGCCAGCAGCGTAGCCGGGAGGGCCACGACCGGGGAGCTGTTTTTT
TRBJ2-7 - TRBV28 TRBD2 CASTMRTSGKTFPPHYEQYF TGTGCCAGCACCATGAGGACTAGCGGGAAGACCTTCCCCCCGCACTACGAGCAGTACTTC
TRBJ2-1 - TRBV29-1 - CSASRGYSYNEQFF TGCAGCGCCTCCCGGGGATACTCCTACAATGAGCAGTTCTTC
TRBJ2-1 once TRBV4-1 TRBD2 CASSPSRTSGKHEQFF TGCGCCAGCAGCCCGTCACGGACTAGCGGGAAGCATGAGCAGTTCTTC
TRBJ2-2 - TRBV7-3 TRBD1 CASSSYRGFTGELFF TGTGCCAGCAGCTCCTACAGGGGTTTCACCGGGGAGCTGTTTTTT
TRBJ1-2 few TRBV6-1 - CASRTPNYGYTF TGTGCCAGCAGGACGCCTAACTATGGCTACACCTTC
TRBJ1-2 - TRBV18 - CASSPRSGERDGYTF TGTGCCAGCTCACCACGCTCAGGGGAGCGGGATGGCTACACCTTC
TRBJ2-3 - TRBV6-1 TRBD1 CASSSPGQITDTQYF TGTGCCAGCAGTTCCCCGGGACAGATCACAGATACGCAGTATTTT
TRBJ2-6 once TRBV13 - CASSYSRDRYSSGANVLTF TGTGCCAGCAGCTATTCCCGGGACCGGTATAGCTCTGGGGCCAACGTCCTGACTTTC
TRBJ1-3 few TRBV5-1 TRBD1 CASSKGTAGNTIYF TGCGCCAGCAGCAAGGGGACAGCAGGAAACACCATATATTTT
TRBJ2-3 - TRBV7-9 - CASSLAAFSDSRDTQYF TGTGCCAGCAGCTTAGCGGCGTTCTCGGACAGCCGTGATACGCAGTATTTT
TRBJ1-2 - TRBV23-1 - CASSLLIRVRGYTF TGCGCCAGCAGTTTACTTATCCGGGTGCGAGGCTACACCTTC
TRBJ2-1 - TRBV6-1 TRBD2 CASSEDVRILLIAGGNNEQFF TGTGCCAGCAGTGAAGACGTCAGAATCTTACTAATAGCGGGAGGAAACAATGAGCAGTTCTTC
TRBJ2-2 - TRBV28 TRBD1 CASRKGDRNTGELFF TGTGCCAGCAGAAAAGGGGACAGGAACACCGGGGAGCTGTTTTTT
TRBJ2-1 - TRBV7-2 TRBD2 CASSLTSELYNEQFF TGTGCCAGCAGCTTAACTAGCGAGCTTTACAATGAGCAGTTCTTC
TRBJ2-7 - TRBV5-1 - CASSLGAPGGYEQYF TGCGCCAGCAGCTTGGGCGCCCCAGGCGGTTACGAGCAGTACTTC
TRBJ2-6 once TRBV7-3 - CASSSKQGNPGANVLTF TGTGCCAGCAGCTCCAAACAGGGTAACCCTGGGGCCAACGTCCTGACTTTC
TRBJ1-1 - TRBV6-5 - CASTAGTLGTEAFF TGTGCCAGCACCGCCGGGACTTTAGGAACTGAAGCTTTCTTT
TRBJ1-2 - TRBV10-3 - CAIRPDGEPYGYTF TGTGCCATCAGACCTGACGGGGAGCCCTATGGCTACACCTTC
TRBJ2-3 - TRBV2 - CASSEFVGEFADTQYF TGTGCCAGCAGTGAATTCGTGGGGGAGTTCGCAGATACGCAGTATTTT
TRBJ2-7 - TRBV4-1 - CASSRDRRDYEQYF TGCGCCAGCAGCCGAGACCGACGGGACTACGAGCAGTACTTC
TRBJ2-2 - TRBV7-9 - CASSPAGDRNTGELFF TGTGCCAGCAGCCCCGCGGGGGACAGGAACACCGGGGAGCTGTTTTTT
TRBJ2-2 - TRBV19 - CASSLGRTNTGELFF TGTGCCAGTAGTTTGGGACGGACGAACACCGGGGAGCTGTTTTTT
TRBJ2-7 - TRBV13 - CASSPGSTYEQYF TGTGCCAGCAGTCCAGGGTCCACCTACGAGCAGTACTTC
TRBJ2-1 - TRBV11-2 TRBD1 CASSSGQAYNEQFF TGTGCCAGCAGCTCCGGACAGGCATACAATGAGCAGTTCTTC
TRBJ1-3 - TRBV9 - CASSVGADSGPSLGNTIYF TGTGCCAGCAGCGTAGGTGCGGACTCAGGGCCTAGTCTTGGAAACACCATATATTTT
TRBJ2-1 - TRBV7-3 - CASSPSDSYNEQFF TGTGCCAGCAGCCCATCCGACTCCTACAATGAGCAGTTCTTC
TRBJ1-1 - TRBV4-1 - CASSKLDKNTEAFF TGCGCCAGCAGCAAATTGGACAAGAACACTGAAGCTTTCTTT
TRBJ2-1 - TRBV9 - CASSVEGRGEQFF TGTGCCAGCAGCGTAGAGGGTCGCGGTGAGCAGTTCTTC